A single sample gave rise to the 12 T cell receptor beta chains below, sequenced in a study of OX40 agonist ivuxolimab in advanced cancers. Here immunoSEQ multiplex PCR was the method, and the copy in TCRdb shows in-frame clones only, minus some. The sample consists of fewer than 90,000 clones, about 90% of them appearing once. This sample comprised CD4+ or CD8+ T cells sorted from blood, obtained in a trial of the OX40 agonist ivuxolimab. The receptors here all came from an adult with an advanced solid tumor such as melanoma, head and neck, liver or kidney cancer.

V and J are TRBV7-9 and TRBJ2-5; D may be TRBD1 (5 bases). The CDR3 loop spans 14 amino acids. Trimming stripped 5 bases from V and 1 base from J, with 11 bases between. The germline V gene encodes CDR1 SEHNR and CDR2 FQNEAQ (reference sequence). The CDR3 DNA reads as TGTGCCAGCAGCCTCCGGACACTCCAAGAGACCCAGTACTTC. This codes for CASSLRTLQETQYF.

This clone was recorded a few times. The chain is built from TRBV27 and TRBJ2-5; D unclear. CDR3 length equals 12 residues. In germline, CDR1 is MNHEY, CDR2 SMNVEV (reference sequence). Between the trimmed V and J ends, which lost 6 bases and 5 bases, there was a span of 10 bases. The chain's CDR3 is CASSRIGETQYF. In DNA, the CDR3 is TGTGCCAGCAGCCGAATAGGGGAGACCCAGTACTTC.

This clone was recorded once. The chain is built from TRBV7-2 and TRBJ2-2, with D perhaps matching TRBD2 (6 bases). Between the trimmed V and J ends, which lost 5 bases and 7 bases, there was a span of 11 bases. CDR1 is SGHTA, CDR2 FQGNSA, per germline. This CDR3 is built from 13 residues. The CDR3 sequence is CASSRLGGGELFF. CDR3 nucleotides: TGTGCCAGCAGCCGCCTCGGGGGCGGGGAGCTGTTTTTT.

The rearrangement joins TRBV7-9 to TRBJ1-1, with a weak D call TRBD1 (5 bases). Germline V CDR1 and CDR2: SEHNR, FQNEAQ (reference sequence). This CDR3 comprises 19 residues. Between the trimmed V and J ends, which lost 6 bases and 4 bases, there was a span of 30 bases. CDR3 loop: CASSIYIGPLGALGTEAFF. CDR3 coding DNA: TGTGCCAGCAGTATCTACATTGGACCCCTCGGGGCGTTGGGCACTGAAGCTTTCTTT.

The chain carries TRBV19 and TRBJ2-3; D perhaps matches TRBD2 (6 bases). CDR1 is LNHDA and CDR2 is SQIVND in the germline V gene (reference sequence). The V gene lost 9 bases and the J gene lost 0 bases, with 16 bases spanning the gap. The CDR3 is 15 residues long. DNA of the CDR3: TGTGCCAGCCTACCAACGGGGGAAAGCACAGATACGCAGTATTTT. It specifies CASLPTGESTDTQYF.

V is TRBV6-5 and J is TRBJ2-5; D might be TRBD1 (5 bases). CDR1 MNHEY and CDR2 SVGAGI come from the germline V gene. Trimming left V 0 bases short and J 4 bases short, with 12 bases between. The CDR3 contains 15 residues. The CDR3 bases are TGTGCCAGCAGTTACTCCGCAGGGTTGTTAGAGACCCAGTACTTC. Amino acid sequence: CASSYSAGLLETQYF.

This rearrangement joins TRBV10-1 to TRBJ2-7, with 10 bases that match TRBD2. CDR1 and CDR2 from the germline V gene are WNHNN and SYGVQD (reference sequence). This CDR3 region has 15 residues. V shed 4 bases and J 3 bases; nucleotides not matched to a gene: 6. CDR3 protein: CASSGWLAGVYEQYF. The DNA of the CDR3 is TGCGCCAGCAGTGGATGGCTAGCGGGAGTCTACGAGCAGTACTTC.

The chain is built from TRBV28 and TRBJ2-7, with TRBD2 matching 8 bases. From germline, CDR1 is MDHEN and CDR2 SYDVKM. V dropped 4 bases and J dropped 4; count of bases not matched to a gene: 12. This CDR3 is 16 amino acids long. This CDR3 reads CASSSPRSGSLYEQYF. The CDR3 DNA reads TGTGCCAGCAGTTCCCCCAGGAGCGGGAGTTTGTACGAGCAGTACTTC.

Only a few counts were recorded for this clone. The chain's CDR3 is CASRRNTEAFF. DNA of the CDR3: TGTGCCAGCAGGCGTAACACTGAAGCTTTCTTT. The chain combines TRBV27 with TRBJ1-1; no definite D call. The ends were cut back, 6 bases at V and 2 bases at J, with 4 bases in the middle. CDR3 length: 11 amino acids. Germline CDR1 MNHEY, CDR2 SMNVEV (reference sequence).

The chain uses TRBV6-6 and TRBJ2-5; the D gene is possibly TRBD2 (5 bases). The CDR3 spans 12 residues. Germline assignment: CDR1 MNHNY and CDR2 SVGAGI (reference sequence). Here the CDR3 DNA reads TGTGCGACAAGAGGGAACCAAGAGACCCAGTACTTC. This translates into CATRGNQETQYF.

The V and J genes are TRBV30 and TRBJ1-4, with 9 bases lining up with TRBD1. V shed 0 bases, J shed 2 bases, and the junction held 4 bases outside the gene matches. CDR3 length: 16 amino acids. CDR1 is GTSNPN and CDR2 is SVGIG in the germline V gene (reference sequence). The CDR3 DNA sequence: TGTGCCTGGAGTGTATTACAGGGGGCGACTAATGAAAAACTGTTTTTT. This translates into CAWSVLQGATNEKLFF.

V is TRBV28 and J is TRBJ2-7; 12 bases are a match to TRBD2. CDR3 size: 22 residues. Germline V gives CDR1 MDHEN, CDR2 SYDVKM. V was clipped by 6 bases and J by 0 bases; unmatched bases: 24. CDR3 nucleotides: TGTGCCAGCAGGCCGAGACCGAGGGCTGCCGGGACTAGCGGGCGGAGCTCCTACGAGCAGTACTTC. This gives the protein CASRPRPRAAGTSGRSSYEQYF.